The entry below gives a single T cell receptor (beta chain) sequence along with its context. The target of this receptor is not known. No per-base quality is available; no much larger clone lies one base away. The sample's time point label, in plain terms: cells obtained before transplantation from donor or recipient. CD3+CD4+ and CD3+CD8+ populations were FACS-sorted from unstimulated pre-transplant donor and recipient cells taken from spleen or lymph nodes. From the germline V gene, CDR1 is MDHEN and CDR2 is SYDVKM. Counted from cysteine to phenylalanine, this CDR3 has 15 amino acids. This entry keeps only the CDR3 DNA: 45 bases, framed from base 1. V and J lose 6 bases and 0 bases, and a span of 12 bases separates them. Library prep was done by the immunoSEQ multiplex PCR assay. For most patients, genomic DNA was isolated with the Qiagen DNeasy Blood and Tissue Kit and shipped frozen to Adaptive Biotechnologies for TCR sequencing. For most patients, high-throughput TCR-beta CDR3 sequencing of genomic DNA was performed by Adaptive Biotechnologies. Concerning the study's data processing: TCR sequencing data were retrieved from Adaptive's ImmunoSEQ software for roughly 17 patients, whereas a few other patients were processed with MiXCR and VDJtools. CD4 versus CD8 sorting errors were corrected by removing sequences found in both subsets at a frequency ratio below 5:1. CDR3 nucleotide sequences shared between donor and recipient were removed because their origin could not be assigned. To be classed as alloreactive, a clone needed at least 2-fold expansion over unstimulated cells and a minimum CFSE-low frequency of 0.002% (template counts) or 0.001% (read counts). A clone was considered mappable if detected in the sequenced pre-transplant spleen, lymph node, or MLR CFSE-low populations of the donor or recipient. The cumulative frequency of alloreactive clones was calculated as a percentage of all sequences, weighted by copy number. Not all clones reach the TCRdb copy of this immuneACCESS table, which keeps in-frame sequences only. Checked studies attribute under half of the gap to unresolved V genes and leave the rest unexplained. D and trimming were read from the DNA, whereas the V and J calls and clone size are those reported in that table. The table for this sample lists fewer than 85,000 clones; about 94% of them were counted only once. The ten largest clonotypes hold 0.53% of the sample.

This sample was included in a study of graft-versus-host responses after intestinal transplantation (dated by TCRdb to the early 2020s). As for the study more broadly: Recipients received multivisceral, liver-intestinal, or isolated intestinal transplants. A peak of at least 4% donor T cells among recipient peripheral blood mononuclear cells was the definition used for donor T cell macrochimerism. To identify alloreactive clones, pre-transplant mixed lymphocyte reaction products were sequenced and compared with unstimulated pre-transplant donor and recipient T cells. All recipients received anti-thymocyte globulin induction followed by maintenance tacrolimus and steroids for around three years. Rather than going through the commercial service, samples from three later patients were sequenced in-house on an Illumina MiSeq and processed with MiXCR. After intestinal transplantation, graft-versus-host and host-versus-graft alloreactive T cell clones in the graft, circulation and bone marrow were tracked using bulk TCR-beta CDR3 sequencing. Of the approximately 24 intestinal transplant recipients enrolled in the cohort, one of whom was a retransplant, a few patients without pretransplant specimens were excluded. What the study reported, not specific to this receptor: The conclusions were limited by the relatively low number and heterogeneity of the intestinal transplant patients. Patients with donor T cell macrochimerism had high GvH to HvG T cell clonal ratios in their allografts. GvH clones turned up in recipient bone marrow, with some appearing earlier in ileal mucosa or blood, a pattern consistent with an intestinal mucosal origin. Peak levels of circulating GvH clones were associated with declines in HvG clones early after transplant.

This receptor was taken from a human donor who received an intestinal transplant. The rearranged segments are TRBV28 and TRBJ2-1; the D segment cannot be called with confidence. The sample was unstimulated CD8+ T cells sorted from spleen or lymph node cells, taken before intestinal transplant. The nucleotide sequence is TGTGCCAGCAGGGATGAGATGGTCTCCTACAATGAGCAGTTCTTC. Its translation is CASRDEMVSYNEQFF. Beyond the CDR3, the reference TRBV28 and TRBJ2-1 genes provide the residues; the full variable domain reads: DVKVTQSSRYLVKRTGEKVFLECVQDMDHENMFWYRQDPGLGLRLIYFSYDVKMKEKGDIPEGYSVSREKKERFSLILESASTNQTSMYLCASRDEMVSYNEQFFGPGTRLTVL.